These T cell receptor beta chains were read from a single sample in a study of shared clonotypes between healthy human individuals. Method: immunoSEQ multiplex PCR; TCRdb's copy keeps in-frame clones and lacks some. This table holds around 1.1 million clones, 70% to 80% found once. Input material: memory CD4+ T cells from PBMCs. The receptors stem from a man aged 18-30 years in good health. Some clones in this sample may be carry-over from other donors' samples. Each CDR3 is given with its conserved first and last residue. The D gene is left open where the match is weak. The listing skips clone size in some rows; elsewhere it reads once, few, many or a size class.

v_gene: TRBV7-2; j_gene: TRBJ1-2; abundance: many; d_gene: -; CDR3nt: TGTGCCAGCAGCTTAGGGCAGGGAATAGAGTATGGCTACACCTTC; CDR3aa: CASSLGQGIEYGYTF
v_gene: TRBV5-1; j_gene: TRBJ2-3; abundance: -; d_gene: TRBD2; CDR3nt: TGCGCCAGCAGCTTGGGTCTAGCGGGGAACACAGATACGCAGTATTTT; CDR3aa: CASSLGLAGNTDTQYF
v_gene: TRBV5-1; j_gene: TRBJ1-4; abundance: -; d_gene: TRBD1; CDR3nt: TGCGCCAGCAGCCGGTCGATACGGGACAGAAGTGAAAAACTGTTTTTT; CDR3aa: CASSRSIRDRSEKLFF
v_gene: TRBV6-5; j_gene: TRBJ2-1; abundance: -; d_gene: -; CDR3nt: TGTGCCAGCAGTTACTCCCACACTTCCTACAATGAGCAGTTCTTC; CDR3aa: CASSYSHTSYNEQFF
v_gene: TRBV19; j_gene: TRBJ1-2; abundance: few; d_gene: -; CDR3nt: TGTGCCAGTAGTTTAGGGACGGGAAACTATGGCTACACCTTC; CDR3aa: CASSLGTGNYGYTF
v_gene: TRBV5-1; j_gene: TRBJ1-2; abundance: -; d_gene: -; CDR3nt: TGCGCCAGCAGCTTACAGGGATGGGATGGCTACACCTTC; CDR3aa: CASSLQGWDGYTF
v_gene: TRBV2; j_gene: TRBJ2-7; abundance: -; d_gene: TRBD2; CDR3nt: TGTGCCAGCAAGCCTAGCGGAGGCCCCTACGAGCAGTACTTC; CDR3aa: CASKPSGGPYEQYF
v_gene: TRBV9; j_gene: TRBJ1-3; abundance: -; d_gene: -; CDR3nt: TGTGCCAGCAGCGGAGAGATAATCTCTGGAAACACCATATATTTT; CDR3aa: CASSGEIISGNTIYF
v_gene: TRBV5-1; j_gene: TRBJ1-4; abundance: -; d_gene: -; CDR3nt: TGCGCCAGCAGCCCCGGACCGTTTGGACAAAAACTGTTTTTT; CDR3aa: CASSPGPFGQKLFF
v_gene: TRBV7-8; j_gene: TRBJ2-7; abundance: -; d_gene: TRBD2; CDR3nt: TGTGCCAGCAGCTTAGAAGGACGGGAGGGTGACGAGCAGTACTTC; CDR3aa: CASSLEGREGDEQYF
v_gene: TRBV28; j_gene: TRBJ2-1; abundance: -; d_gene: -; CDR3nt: TGTGCCCACCGGGGCGCGGGGTCCTACAATGAGCAGTTCTTC; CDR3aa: CAHRGAGSYNEQFF
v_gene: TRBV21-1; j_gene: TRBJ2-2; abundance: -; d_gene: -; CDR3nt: TGTGCCAGCAGCAAAAGTCGTCATTCCAGGGACAGCGGGGAGCTGTTTTTT; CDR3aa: CASSKSRHSRDSGELFF
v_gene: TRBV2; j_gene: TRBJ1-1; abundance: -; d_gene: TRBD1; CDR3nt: TGTGCCAGCAGCAGGGGGCAGGACACTGAAGCTTTCTTT; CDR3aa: CASSRGQDTEAFF
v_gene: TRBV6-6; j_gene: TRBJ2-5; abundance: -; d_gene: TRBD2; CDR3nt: TGTGCCAGCAGTTCGACGCTAGCGGGAGAGACCCAGTACTTC; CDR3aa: CASSSTLAGETQYF
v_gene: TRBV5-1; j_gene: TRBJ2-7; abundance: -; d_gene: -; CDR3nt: TGCGCCAGCAGCCGGGACAGGGGGCAAAAAAATCCCGGACTAGCGGGAGTCCCCCTTTACGAGCAGTACTTC; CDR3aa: CASSRDRGQKNPGLAGVPLYEQYF
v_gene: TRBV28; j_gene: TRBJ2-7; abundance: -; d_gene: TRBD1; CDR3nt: TGTGCCAGCAGTTTAGGGGGAACAGGGGGTAGCGAGCAGTACTTC; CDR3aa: CASSLGGTGGSEQYF
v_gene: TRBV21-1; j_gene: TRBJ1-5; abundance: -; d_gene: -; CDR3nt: TGTGCCAGCAGCAAAGTGAACCTGGATCAGCCCCAGCATTTT; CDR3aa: CASSKVNLDQPQHF
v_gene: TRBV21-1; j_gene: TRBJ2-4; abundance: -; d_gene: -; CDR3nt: TGTGCCAGCAGCAAAGTTTTAGGACCTAACATTCAGTACTTC; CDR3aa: CASSKVLGPNIQYF
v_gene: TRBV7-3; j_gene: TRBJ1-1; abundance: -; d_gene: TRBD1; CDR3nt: TGTGCCAGCAGTCAACAGGGGACTACTGAAGCTTTCTTT; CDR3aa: CASSQQGTTEAFF
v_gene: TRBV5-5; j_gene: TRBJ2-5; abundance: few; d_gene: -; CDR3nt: TGTGCCAGCAGCTTAACAGGGAAATGGGAGACCCAGTACTTC; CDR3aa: CASSLTGKWETQYF
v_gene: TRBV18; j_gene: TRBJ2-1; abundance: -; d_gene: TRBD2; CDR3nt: TGTGCCAGCTCACCAACACTAGGACTAGCCCGCATCCATGAGCAGTTCTTC; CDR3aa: CASSPTLGLARIHEQFF
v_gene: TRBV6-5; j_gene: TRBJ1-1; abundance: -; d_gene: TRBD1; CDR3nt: TGTGCCAGCAAAGAGACAGGGGGCCAGAACACTGAAGCTTTCTTT; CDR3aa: CASKETGGQNTEAFF
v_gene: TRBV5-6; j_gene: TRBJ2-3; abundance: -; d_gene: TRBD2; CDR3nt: TGTGCCAGCAGCTTGGACACCGGGACTAGCGGCACAGATACGCAGTATTTT; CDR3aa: CASSLDTGTSGTDTQYF
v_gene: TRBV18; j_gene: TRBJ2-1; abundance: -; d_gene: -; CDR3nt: TGTGCCAGCTCACCAGGGCAGACCAATGAGCAGTTCTTC; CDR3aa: CASSPGQTNEQFF
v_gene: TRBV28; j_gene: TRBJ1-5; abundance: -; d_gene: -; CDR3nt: TGTGCCAGCAGTTTACTCCGGTCCCTTTATAGCAATCAGCCCCAGCATTTT; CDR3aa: CASSLLRSLYSNQPQHF
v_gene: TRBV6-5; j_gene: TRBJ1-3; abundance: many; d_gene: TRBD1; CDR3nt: TGTGCCAGCAGTTACGCAGGGGGTACCATATATTTT; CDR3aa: CASSYAGGTIYF
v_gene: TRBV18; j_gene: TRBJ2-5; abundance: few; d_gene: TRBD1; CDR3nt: TGTGCCAGCTCACGAAAGACAGGGCAAGAGACCCAGTACTTC; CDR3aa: CASSRKTGQETQYF
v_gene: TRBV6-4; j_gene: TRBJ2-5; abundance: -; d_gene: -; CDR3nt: TGTGCCAGCAGCTCCGGGGGGACCCAGTACTTC; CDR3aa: CASSSGGTQYF
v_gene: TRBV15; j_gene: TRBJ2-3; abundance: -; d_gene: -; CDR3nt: TGTGCCACCAGCAGAGATCGTTATCGGACAGATACGCAGTATTTT; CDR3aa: CATSRDRYRTDTQYF
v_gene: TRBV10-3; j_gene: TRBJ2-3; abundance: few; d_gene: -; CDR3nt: TGTGCCATCAGTAACTCCGCAGATACGCAGTATTTT; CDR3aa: CAISNSADTQYF
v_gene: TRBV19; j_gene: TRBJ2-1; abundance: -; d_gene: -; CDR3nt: TGTGCCAGTAGCGGAATCAACAATGAGCAGTTCTTC; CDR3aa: CASSGINNEQFF
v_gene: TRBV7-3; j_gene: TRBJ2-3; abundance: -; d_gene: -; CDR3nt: TGTGCCAGCAGCTTAGGGTTTATTCCAGATACGCAGTATTTT; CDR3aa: CASSLGFIPDTQYF
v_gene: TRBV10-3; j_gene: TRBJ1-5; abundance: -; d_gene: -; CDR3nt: TGTGCCATCAGTGAGGGGGCTTTTGGGAGCAATCAGCCCCAGCATTTT; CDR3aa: CAISEGAFGSNQPQHF
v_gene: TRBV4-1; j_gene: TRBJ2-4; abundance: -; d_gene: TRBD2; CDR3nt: TGCGCCAGCAGCCAAGATCGCCTACTAGCGGGCCTCGCCAAAAACATTCAGTACTTC; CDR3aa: CASSQDRLLAGLAKNIQYF
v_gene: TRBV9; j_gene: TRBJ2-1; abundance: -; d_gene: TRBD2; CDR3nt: TGTGCCAGCAGCGTACGGCGGGAGAGCTCCTACAATGAGCAGTTCTTC; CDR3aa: CASSVRRESSYNEQFF
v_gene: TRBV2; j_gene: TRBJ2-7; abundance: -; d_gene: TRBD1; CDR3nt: TGTGCCAGCAGTGAAAGTCGGACAGGGGGGTCCGAGCAGTACTTC; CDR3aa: CASSESRTGGSEQYF
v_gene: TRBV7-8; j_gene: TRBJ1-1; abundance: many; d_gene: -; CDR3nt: TGTGCCAGCAGCCGGGGACTCCTGGCTTTCTTT; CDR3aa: CASSRGLLAFF
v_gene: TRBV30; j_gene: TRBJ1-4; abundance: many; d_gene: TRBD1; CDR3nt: TGTGCCTGGATCCTCAAAGGGGGCGAAAAACTGTTTTTT; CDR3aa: CAWILKGGEKLFF
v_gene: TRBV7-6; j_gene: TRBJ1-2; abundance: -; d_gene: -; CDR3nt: TGTGCCAGCAGCCTAACGGGATATGGCTACACCTTC; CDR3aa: CASSLTGYGYTF
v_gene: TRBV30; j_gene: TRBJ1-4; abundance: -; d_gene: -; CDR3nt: TGTGCCTGGAGTCCCGGGGTTAATGAAAAGCTGTTTTTT; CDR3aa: CAWSPGVNEKLFF
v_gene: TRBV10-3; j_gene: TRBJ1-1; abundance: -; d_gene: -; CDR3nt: TGTGCCATCACCCCATTAAACGGGAACACTGAAGCTTTCTTT; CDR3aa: CAITPLNGNTEAFF
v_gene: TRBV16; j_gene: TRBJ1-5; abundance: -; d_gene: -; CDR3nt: TGTGCCAGCAGTCGCGGGGGGATTCGCCAGCCCCAGCATTTT; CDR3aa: CASSRGGIRQPQHF
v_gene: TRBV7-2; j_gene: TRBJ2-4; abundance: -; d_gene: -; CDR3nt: TGTGCCAGCAGCTTAGGAGTCGGGCGGCAAAACATTCAGTACTTC; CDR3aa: CASSLGVGRQNIQYF
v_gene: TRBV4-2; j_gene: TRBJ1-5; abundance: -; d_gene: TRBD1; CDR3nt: TGTGCCAGCAGCTCACCGACAGGGGTTGGCAATCAGCCCCAGCATTTT; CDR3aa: CASSSPTGVGNQPQHF
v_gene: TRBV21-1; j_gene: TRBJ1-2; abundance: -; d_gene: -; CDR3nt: TGTGCCAGCAGCAAACCGGGACAGGGGTCTTTAGAAGGCTACACCTTC; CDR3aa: CASSKPGQGSLEGYTF
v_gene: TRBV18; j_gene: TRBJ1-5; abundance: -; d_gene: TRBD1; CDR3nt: TGTGCCAGCTCACCCGGGGACAGAAAAGGTAGCAATCAGCCCCAGCATTTT; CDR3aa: CASSPGDRKGSNQPQHF
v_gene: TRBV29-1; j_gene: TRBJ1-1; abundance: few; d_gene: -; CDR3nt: TGCAGCGCCCTGGGCGGGGGGGACACTGAAGCTTTCTTT; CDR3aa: CSALGGGDTEAFF
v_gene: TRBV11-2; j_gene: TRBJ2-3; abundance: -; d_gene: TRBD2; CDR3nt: TGTGCCAGCAGCCTAAGACTAGCAGCTAGCACAGATACGCAGTATTTT; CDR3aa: CASSLRLAASTDTQYF
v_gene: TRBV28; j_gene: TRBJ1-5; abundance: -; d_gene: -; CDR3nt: TGTGCCAGCATCCCAAGCAGGGATCAGCCCCAGCATTTT; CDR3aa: CASIPSRDQPQHF
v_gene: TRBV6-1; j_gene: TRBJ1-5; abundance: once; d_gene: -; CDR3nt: TGTGCCAGCAGTGTATACAGGGATAGCAATCAGCCCCAGCATTTT; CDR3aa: CASSVYRDSNQPQHF
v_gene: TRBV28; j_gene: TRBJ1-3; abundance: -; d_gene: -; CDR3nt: TGTGCCAGCAGTCTACAGACTCGGGGGGTCACCATATATTTT; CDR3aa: CASSLQTRGVTIYF
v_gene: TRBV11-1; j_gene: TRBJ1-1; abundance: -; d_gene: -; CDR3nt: TGTGCCAGCAGCTTAAGGGAGAGGACGCCTGAAGCTTTCTTT; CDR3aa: CASSLRERTPEAFF
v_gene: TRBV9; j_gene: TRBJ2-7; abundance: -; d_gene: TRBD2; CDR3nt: TGTGCCAGCAATTTAGCGGGAGGACCCTACGAGCAGTACTTC; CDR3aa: CASNLAGGPYEQYF
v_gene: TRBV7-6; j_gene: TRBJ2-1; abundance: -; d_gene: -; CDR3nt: TGTGCCAGCAGCTGGCAGAAGACCTACAATGAGCAGTTCTTC; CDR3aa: CASSWQKTYNEQFF
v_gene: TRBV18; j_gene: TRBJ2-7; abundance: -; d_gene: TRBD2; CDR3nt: TGTGCCAGCTCCCGGGGACTAGCGGGAGGGCTTCCTCTCGAGCAGTACTTC; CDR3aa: CASSRGLAGGLPLEQYF